Below, 9 T cell receptor beta chains from the same sample are listed, as sequenced in a study of CD8 T cells in ankylosing spondylitis. These TCRs' antigens remain unknown. TCRdb re-called the 5' RACE reads with MiXCR, one entry per CDR3 protein. Here the sample spans around 890,000 distinct CDR3 sequences, 10% to 15% being singletons. Points from the study as a whole: Apparently characteristic of ankylosing spondylitis blood was a TCR beta motif (about 8 highly homologous variants).

Specimen: blood, either unsorted or a sorted T cell fraction (not recorded which). These receptors were obtained from a male donor with ankylosing spondylitis.

This clonotype has a handful of counts. The rearrangement links TRBV29-1 to TRBJ2-3, with a weak D call TRBD2 (6 bases). V lost 3 bases to trimming and J lost 5 bases, with 9 bases between them. The V gene's germline CDR1 is SQVTM and CDR2 ANQGSEA. CDR3 length: 12 residues. CDR3: CSVDLGGDTQYF. In DNA, the CDR3 is TGCAGCGTTGATCTGGGGGGAGATACGCAGTATTTT.

The V and J genes are TRBV29-1 and TRBJ2-2, with 9 bases that match TRBD1. Trimming cost V 7 bases and J 5 bases; bases outside gene matches: 11. Germline CDR1 and CDR2: SQVTM and ANQGSEA. The CDR3 extends over 15 amino acids. Here the CDR3 reads CSGGTGLLLTGELFF. In DNA form, the CDR3 reads TGCAGCGGGGGGACAGGGTTGTTGTTGACCGGGGAGCTGTTTTTT.

In this sample, this clonotype turned up many times. V and J are TRBV6-2 or TRBV6-3 and TRBJ1-6, with TRBD1 matching 10 bases. CDR3 length equals 18 residues. Germline CDR1 and CDR2: MNHEY and SVGEGT. The V gene end was trimmed by 0 bases and the J gene end by 0 bases; junction bases not matched to a gene: 2. CDR3 loop: CASSYSTGGFSYNSPLHF. The CDR3 DNA sequence: TGTGCCAGCAGTTACTCGACAGGGGGCTTCTCCTATAATTCACCCCTCCACTTT.

The rearrangement joins TRBV25-1 to TRBJ1-5; D is perhaps TRBD1 (5 bases). V dropped 6 bases and J dropped 7 bases, with 19 bases sitting between them. The CDR3 loop spans 15 amino acids. CDR1 and CDR2 (germline): MGHDK, SYGVNS. The CDR3 sequence: CASSRDLGRDQPQHF. CDR3 DNA: TGTGCCAGCAGCCGAGATCTGGGGCGAGACCAGCCCCAGCATTTT.

This clonotype has more than one count but fewer than ten. The rearrangement links TRBV20-1 to TRBJ2-7, with 13 bases identical to TRBD2. CDR1 and CDR2 (germline): DFQATT, SNEGSKA (reference sequence). V was clipped by 0 bases and J by 3 bases; unmatched bases: 5. The CDR3 covers 16 residues. The CDR3 sequence is CSARDRTSGGRYEQYF. Written as DNA, the CDR3 is TGCAGTGCTAGAGATCGGACTAGCGGGGGTCGCTACGAGCAGTACTTC.

CDR3 residues: CSARDSYTEAFF. The CDR3, as DNA: TGCAGTGCTAGAGACAGTTACACTGAAGCTTTCTTT. The V gene is TRBV20-1, the J gene TRBJ1-1; D gene unclear. Deletions cut 0 bases from V and 3 bases from J, with 5 bases between. CDR3 size: 12 residues. Looked up from germline, CDR1 is DFQATT and CDR2 is SNEGSKA (reference sequence).

The gene calls are TRBV7-2 and TRBJ1-5; D unclear. This CDR3 contains 13 residues. The V gene lost 2 bases and the J gene lost 3 bases, with 5 bases spanning the gap. Germline-derived CDR1 and CDR2 are SGHTA and FQGNSA. The CDR3 bases are TGTGCCAGCAGCTTAACCTTCAATCAGCCCCAGCATTTT. Its translation: CASSLTFNQPQHF.

The chain has TRBV6-6 and TRBJ1-5; D might be TRBD1 (5 bases). The CDR3 has 14 amino acids. Trimming cost V 10 bases and J 7 bases, with 20 bases left between them. Germline assignment: CDR1 MNHNY and CDR2 SVGAGI (reference sequence). The CDR3 spells CATVRVQGGQPQHF. The DNA for the CDR3 is TGTGCCACCGTCCGGGTCCAGGGAGGGCAGCCCCAGCATTTT.

CDR3 residues: CASRSTGTGIYEQYF. The CDR3, as DNA: TGTGCCAGCAGATCAACCGGGACTGGAATCTACGAGCAGTACTTC. The chain links TRBV6-1 to TRBJ2-7; D possibly corresponds to TRBD2 (6 bases). V dropped 6 bases and J dropped 3 bases, with 18 bases sitting between them. This CDR3 spans 15 amino acids. Germline V gene sequence: CDR1 MNHNS, CDR2 SASEGT.